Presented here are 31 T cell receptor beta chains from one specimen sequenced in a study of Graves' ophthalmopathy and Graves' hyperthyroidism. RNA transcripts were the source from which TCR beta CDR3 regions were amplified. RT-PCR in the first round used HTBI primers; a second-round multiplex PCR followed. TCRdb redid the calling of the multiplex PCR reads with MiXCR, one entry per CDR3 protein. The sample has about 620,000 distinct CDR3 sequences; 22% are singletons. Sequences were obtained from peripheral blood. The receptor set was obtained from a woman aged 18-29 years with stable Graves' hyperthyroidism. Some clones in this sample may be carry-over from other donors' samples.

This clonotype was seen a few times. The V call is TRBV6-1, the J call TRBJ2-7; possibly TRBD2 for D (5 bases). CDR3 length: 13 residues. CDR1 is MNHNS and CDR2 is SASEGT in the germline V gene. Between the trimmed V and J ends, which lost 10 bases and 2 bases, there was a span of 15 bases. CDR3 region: CATLETNTYEQYF. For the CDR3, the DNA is TGTGCCACCCTAGAGACTAACACCTACGAGCAGTACTTC.

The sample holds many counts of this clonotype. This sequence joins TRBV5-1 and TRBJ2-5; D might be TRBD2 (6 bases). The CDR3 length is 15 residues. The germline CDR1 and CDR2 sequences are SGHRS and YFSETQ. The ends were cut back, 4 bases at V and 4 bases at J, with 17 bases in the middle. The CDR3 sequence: CASSLGGDPPETQYF. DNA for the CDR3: TGCGCCAGCAGCCTCGGAGGGGATCCGCCAGAGACCCAGTACTTC.

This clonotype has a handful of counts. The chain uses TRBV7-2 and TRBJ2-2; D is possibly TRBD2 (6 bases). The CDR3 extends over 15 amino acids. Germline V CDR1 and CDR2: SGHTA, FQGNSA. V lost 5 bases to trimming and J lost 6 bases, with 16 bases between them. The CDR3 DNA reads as TGTGCCAGCAGCCTCCGGGACTCCTTCCCCGGGGAGCTGTTTTTT. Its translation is CASSLRDSFPGELFF.

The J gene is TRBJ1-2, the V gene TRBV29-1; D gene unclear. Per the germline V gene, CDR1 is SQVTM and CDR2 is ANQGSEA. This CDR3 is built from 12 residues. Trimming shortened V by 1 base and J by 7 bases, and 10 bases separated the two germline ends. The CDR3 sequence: CSVEVLGVGYTF. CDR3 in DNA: TGCAGCGTTGAAGTCCTTGGGGTTGGCTACACCTTC.

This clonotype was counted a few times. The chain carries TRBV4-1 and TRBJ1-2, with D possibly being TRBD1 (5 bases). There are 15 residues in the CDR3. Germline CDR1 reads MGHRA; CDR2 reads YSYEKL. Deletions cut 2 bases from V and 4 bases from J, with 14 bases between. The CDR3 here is CASSQPGRNSYGYTF. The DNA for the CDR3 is TGCGCCAGCAGCCAACCGGGACGGAACTCCTATGGCTACACCTTC.

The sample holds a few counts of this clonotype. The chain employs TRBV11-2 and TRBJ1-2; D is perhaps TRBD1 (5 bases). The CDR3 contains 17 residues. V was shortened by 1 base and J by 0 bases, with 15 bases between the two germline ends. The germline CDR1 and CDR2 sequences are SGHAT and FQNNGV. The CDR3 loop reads CASSLGTQKVANYGYTF. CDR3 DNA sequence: TGTGCCAGCAGCTTAGGGACACAGAAAGTAGCTAACTATGGCTACACCTTC.

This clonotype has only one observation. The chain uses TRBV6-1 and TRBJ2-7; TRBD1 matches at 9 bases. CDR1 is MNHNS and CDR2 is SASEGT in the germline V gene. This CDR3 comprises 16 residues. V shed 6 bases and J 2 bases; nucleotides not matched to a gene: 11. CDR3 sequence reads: CASRTFLRDRAYEQYF. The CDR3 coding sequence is TGTGCCAGCAGGACTTTTCTGCGGGACAGGGCCTACGAGCAGTACTTC.

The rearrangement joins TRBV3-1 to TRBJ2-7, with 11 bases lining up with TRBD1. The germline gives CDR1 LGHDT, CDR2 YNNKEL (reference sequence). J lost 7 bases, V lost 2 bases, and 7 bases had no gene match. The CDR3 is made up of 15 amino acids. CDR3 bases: TGTGCCAGCAGCCAACTAGGACAGGGGGCTGAAGAGCAGTACTTC. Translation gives CASSQLGQGAEEQYF.

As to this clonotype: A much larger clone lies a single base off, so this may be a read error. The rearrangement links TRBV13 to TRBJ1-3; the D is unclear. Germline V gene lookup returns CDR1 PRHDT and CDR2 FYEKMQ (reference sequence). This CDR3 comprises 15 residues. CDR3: CASSYEQGSGYTIYF. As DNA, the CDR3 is TGTGCCAGCAGCTATGAACAAGGCTCTGGATACACCATATATTTT.

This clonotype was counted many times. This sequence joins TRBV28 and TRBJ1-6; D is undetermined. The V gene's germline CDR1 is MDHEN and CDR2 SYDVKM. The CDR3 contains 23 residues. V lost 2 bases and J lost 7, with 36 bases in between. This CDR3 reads CASSLQAVLSWGSRNFFNSPLHF. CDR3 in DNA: TGTGCCAGCAGTTTACAGGCAGTCTTATCGTGGGGTAGCCGTAATTTCTTCAATTCACCCCTCCACTTT.

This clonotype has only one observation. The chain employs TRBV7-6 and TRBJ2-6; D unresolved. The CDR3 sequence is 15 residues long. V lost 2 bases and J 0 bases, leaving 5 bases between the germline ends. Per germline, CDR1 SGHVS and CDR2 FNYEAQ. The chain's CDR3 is CASSLQDSGANVLTF. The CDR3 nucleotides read TGTGCCAGCAGCTTACAGGACTCTGGGGCCAACGTCCTGACTTTC.

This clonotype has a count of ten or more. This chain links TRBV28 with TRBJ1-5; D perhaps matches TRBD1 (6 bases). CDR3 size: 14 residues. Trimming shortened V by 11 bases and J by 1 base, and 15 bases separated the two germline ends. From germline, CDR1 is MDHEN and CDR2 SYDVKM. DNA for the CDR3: TGTGCCTCCGCCAGGGGAGGCAGCAATCAGCCCCAGCATTTT. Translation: CASARGGSNQPQHF. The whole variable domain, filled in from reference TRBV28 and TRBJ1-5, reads DVKVTQSSRYLVKRTGEKVFLECVQDMDHENMFWYRQDPGLGLRLIYFSYDVKMKEKGDIPEGYSVSREKKERFSLILESASTNQTSMYLCASARGGSNQPQHFGDGTRLSIL.

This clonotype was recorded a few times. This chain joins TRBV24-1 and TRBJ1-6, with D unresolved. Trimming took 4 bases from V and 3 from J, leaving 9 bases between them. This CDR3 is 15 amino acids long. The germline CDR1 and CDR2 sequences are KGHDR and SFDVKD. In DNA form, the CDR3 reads TGTGCCACCAGTGACTCTCGGAACTATAATTCACCCCTCCACTTT. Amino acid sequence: CATSDSRNYNSPLHF.

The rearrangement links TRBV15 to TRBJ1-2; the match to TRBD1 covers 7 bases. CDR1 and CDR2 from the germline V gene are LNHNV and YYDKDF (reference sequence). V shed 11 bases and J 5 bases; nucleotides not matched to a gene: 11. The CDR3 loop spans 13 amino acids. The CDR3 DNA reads TGTGCCTCCAAGAGGGGGCTCGGATATGGCTACACCTTC. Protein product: CASKRGLGYGYTF.

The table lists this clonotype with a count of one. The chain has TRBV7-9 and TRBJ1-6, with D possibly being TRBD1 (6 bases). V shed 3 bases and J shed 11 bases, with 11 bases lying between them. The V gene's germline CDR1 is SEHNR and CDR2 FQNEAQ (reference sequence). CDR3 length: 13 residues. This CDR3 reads CASSLGAEPPLHF. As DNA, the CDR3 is TGTGCCAGCAGCTTGGGGGCAGAACCACCCCTCCACTTT. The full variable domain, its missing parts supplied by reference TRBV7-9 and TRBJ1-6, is DTGVSQNPRHKITKRGQNVTFRCDPISEHNRLYWYRQTLGQGPEFLTYFQNEAQLEKSRLLSDRFSAERPKGSFSTLEIQRTEQGDSAMYLCASSLGAEPPLHFGNGTRLTVT.

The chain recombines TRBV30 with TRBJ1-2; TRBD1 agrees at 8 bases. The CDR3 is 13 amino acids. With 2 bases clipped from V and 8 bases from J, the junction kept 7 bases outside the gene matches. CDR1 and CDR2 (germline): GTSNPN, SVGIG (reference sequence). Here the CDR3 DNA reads TGTGCCTGGAGTAATCAGGGGGCGCCCGGCTACACCTTC. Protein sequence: CAWSNQGAPGYTF.

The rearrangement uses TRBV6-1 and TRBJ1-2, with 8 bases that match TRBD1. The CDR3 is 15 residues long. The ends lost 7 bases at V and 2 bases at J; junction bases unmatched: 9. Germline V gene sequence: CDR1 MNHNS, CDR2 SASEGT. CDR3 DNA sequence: TGTGCCAGCAAACCGGGACAGGCCCCAAACTATGGCTACACCTTC. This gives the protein CASKPGQAPNYGYTF.

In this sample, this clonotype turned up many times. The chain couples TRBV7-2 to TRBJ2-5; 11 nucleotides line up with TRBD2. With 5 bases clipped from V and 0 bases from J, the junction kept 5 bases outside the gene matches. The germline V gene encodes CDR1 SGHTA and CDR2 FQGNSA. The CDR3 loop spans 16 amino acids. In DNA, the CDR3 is TGTGCCAGCAGCCAGACTAGCGGGGCGTACCAAGAGACCCAGTACTTC. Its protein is CASSQTSGAYQETQYF.

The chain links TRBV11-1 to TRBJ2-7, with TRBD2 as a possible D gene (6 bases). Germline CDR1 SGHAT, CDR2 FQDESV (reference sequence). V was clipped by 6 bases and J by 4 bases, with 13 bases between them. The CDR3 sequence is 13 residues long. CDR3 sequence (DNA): TGTGCCAGCAGTCCCGGGACTTTGTACGAGCAGTACTTC. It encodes CASSPGTLYEQYF.

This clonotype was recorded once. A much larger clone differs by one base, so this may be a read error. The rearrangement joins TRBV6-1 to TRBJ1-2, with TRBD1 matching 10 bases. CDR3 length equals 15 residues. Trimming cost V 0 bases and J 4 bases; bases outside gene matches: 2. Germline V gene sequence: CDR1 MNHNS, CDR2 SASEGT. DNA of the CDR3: TGTGCCAGCAGTGAAGCGGGACAGGGGATCTATGGCTACACCTTC. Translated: CASSEAGQGIYGYTF.

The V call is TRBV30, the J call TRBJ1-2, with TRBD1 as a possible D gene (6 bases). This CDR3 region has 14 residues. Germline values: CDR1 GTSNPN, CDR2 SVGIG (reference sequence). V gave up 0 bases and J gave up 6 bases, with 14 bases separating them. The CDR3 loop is CAWSVRWTADGYTF. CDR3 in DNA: TGTGCCTGGAGTGTAAGATGGACAGCTGATGGCTACACCTTC.

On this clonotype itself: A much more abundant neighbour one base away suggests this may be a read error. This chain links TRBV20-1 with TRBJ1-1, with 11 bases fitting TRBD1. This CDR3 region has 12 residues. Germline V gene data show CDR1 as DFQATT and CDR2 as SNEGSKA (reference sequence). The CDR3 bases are TGCTGTGCTGCCGGACAGGGGGCCCGAACTTTCTTT. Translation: CCAAGQGARTFF.

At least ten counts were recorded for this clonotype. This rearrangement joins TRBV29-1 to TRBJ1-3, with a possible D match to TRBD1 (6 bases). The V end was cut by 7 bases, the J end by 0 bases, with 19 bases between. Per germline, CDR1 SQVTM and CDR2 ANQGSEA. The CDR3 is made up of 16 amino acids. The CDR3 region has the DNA TGCAGCGCAGCGGGGGGGGGGCTAAGCTCTGGAAACACCATATATTTT. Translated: CSAAGGGLSSGNTIYF.

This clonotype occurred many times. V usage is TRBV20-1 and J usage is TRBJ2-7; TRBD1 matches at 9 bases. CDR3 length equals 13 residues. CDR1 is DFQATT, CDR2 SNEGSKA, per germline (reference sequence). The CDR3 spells CRLGQGTSYEQYF. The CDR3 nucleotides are TGCAGGTTAGGACAGGGGACTTCCTACGAGCAGTACTTC.

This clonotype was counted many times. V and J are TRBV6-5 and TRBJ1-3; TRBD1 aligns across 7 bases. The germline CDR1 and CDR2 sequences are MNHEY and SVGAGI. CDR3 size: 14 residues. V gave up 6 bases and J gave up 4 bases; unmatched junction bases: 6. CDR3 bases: TGTGCCAGCAGACGGACAGGCGGCGGAAACACCATATATTTT. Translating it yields CASRRTGGGNTIYF.

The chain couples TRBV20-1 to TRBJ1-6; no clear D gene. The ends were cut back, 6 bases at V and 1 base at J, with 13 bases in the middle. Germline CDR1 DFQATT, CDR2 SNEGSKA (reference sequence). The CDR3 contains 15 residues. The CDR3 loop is CSAYPAESYNSPLHF. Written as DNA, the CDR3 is TGCAGTGCCTACCCGGCGGAATCCTATAATTCACCCCTCCACTTT.

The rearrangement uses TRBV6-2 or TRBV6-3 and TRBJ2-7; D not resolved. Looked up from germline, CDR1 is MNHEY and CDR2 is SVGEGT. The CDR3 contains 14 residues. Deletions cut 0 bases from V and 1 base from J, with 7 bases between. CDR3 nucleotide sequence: TGTGCCAGCAGTTACTCGTCACGGTCCTACGAGCAGTACTTC. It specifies CASSYSSRSYEQYF.

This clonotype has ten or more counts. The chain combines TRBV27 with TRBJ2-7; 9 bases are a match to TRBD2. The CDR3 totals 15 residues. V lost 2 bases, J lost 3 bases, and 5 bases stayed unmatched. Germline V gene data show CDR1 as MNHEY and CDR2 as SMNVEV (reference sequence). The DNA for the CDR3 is TGTGCCAGCAGTTTAATCGGGACTAGCCACTACGAGCAGTACTTC. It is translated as CASSLIGTSHYEQYF.

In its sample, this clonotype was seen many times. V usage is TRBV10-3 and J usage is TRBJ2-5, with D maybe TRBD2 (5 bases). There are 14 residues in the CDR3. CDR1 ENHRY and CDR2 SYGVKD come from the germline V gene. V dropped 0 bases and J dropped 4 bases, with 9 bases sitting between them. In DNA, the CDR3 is TGTGCCATCAGTGAGTCCGGCGAGGGAGAGACCCAGTACTTC. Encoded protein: CAISESGEGETQYF.

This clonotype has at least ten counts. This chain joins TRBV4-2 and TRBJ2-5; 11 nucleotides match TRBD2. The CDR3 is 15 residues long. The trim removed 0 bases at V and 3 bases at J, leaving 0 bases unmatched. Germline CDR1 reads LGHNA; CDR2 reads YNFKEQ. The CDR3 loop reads CASSQELAGEETQYF. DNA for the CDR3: TGTGCCAGCAGCCAAGAACTAGCGGGAGAAGAGACCCAGTACTTC.

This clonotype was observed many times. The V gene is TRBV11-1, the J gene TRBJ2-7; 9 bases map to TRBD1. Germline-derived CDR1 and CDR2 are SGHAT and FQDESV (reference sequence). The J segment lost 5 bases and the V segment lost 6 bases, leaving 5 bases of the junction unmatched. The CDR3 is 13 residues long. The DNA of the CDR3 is TGTGCCAGCAGACGGACAGGGGATGACGAGCAGTACTTC. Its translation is CASRRTGDDEQYF.